These 3 T cell receptor beta chains were all obtained from the same sample, sequenced in a study of the immune and genomic landscape of osteosarcoma. This table comes from immunoSEQ multiplex PCR, and its TCRdb copy is limited to in-frame clones, with some not included. The sample table sets out approximately 85 clones. Sequencing was performed on primary tumor tissue from the scapula. The source is a woman in her sixties or seventies with osteosarcoma.

This chain connects TRBV9 to TRBJ2-1; 7 bases map to TRBD2. The ends lost 0 bases at V and 4 bases at J; junction bases unmatched: 7. Per germline, CDR1 SGDLS and CDR2 YYNGEE. The CDR3 length is 16 residues. CDR3 DNA: TGTGCCAGCAGCGTAGGGGAAGCGGGGTTTTACAATGAGCAGTTCTTC. Residues: CASSVGEAGFYNEQFF.

The V call is TRBV9, the J call TRBJ1-2; TRBD1 matches at 8 bases. Per germline, CDR1 SGDLS and CDR2 YYNGEE. V shed 0 bases, J shed 4 bases, and the junction held 2 bases outside the gene matches. The CDR3 has 14 residues. The CDR3 loop reads CASSVDRGFYGYTF. For the CDR3, the DNA is TGTGCCAGCAGCGTAGACAGGGGGTTCTATGGCTACACCTTC. Full variable domain (rest looked up from reference TRBV9 and TRBJ1-2): DSGVTQTPKHLITATGQRVTLRCSPRSGDLSVYWYQQSLDQGLQFLIQYYNGEERAKGNILERFSAQQFPDLHSELNLSSLELGDSALYFCASSVDRGFYGYTFGSGTRLTVV.

The rearrangement uses TRBV6-1 and TRBJ2-7, with TRBD1 identical over 10 bases. In germline, CDR1 is MNHNS, CDR2 SASEGT. The ends lost 7 bases at V and 3 bases at J; junction bases unmatched: 6. The CDR3 length is 14 residues. The CDR3 sequence: CASTVDRGDYEQYF. Written as DNA, the CDR3 is TGTGCCAGCACGGTGGACAGGGGGGACTACGAGCAGTACTTC.